These 12 T cell receptor beta chains came from one sample sequenced in a study of cytomegalovirus exposure and HLA in healthy donors. PCR amplification relied on 60 Vbeta primers (plus 13 Jbeta primers). TCRdb's table, derived via immunoSEQ multiplex PCR, lists solely in-frame clones and lacks some. The table lists approximately 150,000 clones, 70% to 90% of them singletons. The sample was PBMCs. These receptors all stem from a woman aged 40-49 years in good health and CMV-seronegative.

This clone occurred once. This chain links TRBV2 with TRBJ1-1; TRBD1 agrees at 7 bases. Germline lookup yields CDR1 SNHLY and CDR2 FYNNEI. The J segment lost 11 bases and the V segment lost 5 bases, leaving 11 bases of the junction unmatched. There are 13 residues in the CDR3. In nucleotides, the CDR3 is TGTGCCAGCAGTTCAAACAGGGGAACTGCTGCTTTCTTT. Translation gives CASSSNRGTAAFF.

The rearrangement joins TRBV28 to TRBJ2-7; 9 nucleotides match TRBD2. Germline V gene lookup returns CDR1 MDHEN and CDR2 SYDVKM. V trimming: 1 base; J trimming: 7 bases; junction bases outside the gene matches: 5. The CDR3 length is 14 residues. The CDR3 sequence is CASSLLAGAGEQYF. CDR3 DNA: TGTGCCAGCAGTTTATTAGCGGGAGCAGGGGAGCAGTACTTC.

A single count supports this clone. The chain carries TRBV30 and TRBJ1-1; the D is unclear. The CDR3 has 13 residues. V was clipped by 3 bases and J by 2 bases, with 10 bases between them. Germline V gene lookup returns CDR1 GTSNPN and CDR2 SVGIG (reference sequence). CDR3 nucleotides: TGTGCCTGGAGGGTCGGAGAAAACACTGAAGCTTTCTTT. As protein: CAWRVGENTEAFF.

The V and J genes are TRBV9 and TRBJ2-3, with D maybe TRBD2 (5 bases). V lost 4 bases and J lost 2, with 8 bases in between. The CDR3 is 13 amino acids. The germline gives CDR1 SGDLS, CDR2 YYNGEE. DNA for the CDR3: TGTGCCAGCAGCCCCGGGAACACAGATACGCAGTATTTT. The encoded protein is CASSPGNTDTQYF.

This clone was seen only once. The chain is built from TRBV23-1 and TRBJ2-7; tentative D call: TRBD2 (5 bases). TRBV23-1 qualifies as an ORF whose function is uncertain. The CDR3 length is 14 residues. Trimming shortened V by 0 bases and J by 3 bases, and 9 bases separated the two germline ends. The chain's CDR3 is CASSQSASRYEQYF. CDR3 nucleotides: TGCGCCAGCAGTCAATCGGCTAGCCGCTACGAGCAGTACTTC.

The CDR3 here is CASTVRQETQYF. CDR3 coding DNA: TGTGCCAGCACGGTTCGTCAAGAGACCCAGTACTTC. The chain employs TRBV2 and TRBJ2-5; D call uncertain. Germline CDR1 is SNHLY and CDR2 is FYNNEI. The V and J ends lost 7 bases and 2 bases respectively, with 8 bases between them. CDR3 length: 12 amino acids.

This clone came up a few times. The chain links TRBV5-8 to TRBJ2-1, with 12 bases aligning to TRBD2. The CDR3 has 15 amino acids. With 7 bases clipped from V and 4 bases from J, the junction kept 6 bases outside the gene matches. CDR1 SGHTS and CDR2 YDEGEE come from the germline V gene. The CDR3, as DNA: TGTGCCAGCCCCCGTGGGACTAGCGGGTACAATGAGCAGTTCTTC. Protein: CASPRGTSGYNEQFF.

The chain recombines TRBV6-5 with TRBJ2-2, with 11 bases matching TRBD2. This CDR3 is built from 14 residues. The germline V gene encodes CDR1 MNHEY and CDR2 SVGAGI. V lost 8 bases and J lost 9; bases outside the gene matches: 8. For the CDR3, the DNA is TGTGCCAGCCGATTAGCGGGAGGGCCCCGGGAGCTGTTTTTT. Its protein product is CASRLAGGPRELFF.

V and J are TRBV4-1 and TRBJ1-2; 9 nucleotides align to TRBD1. The CDR3 loop spans 16 amino acids. J gave up 4 bases and V 3 bases, and 9 bases lay outside the gene matches. Germline CDR1 MGHRA, CDR2 YSYEKL. CDR3 nucleotides: TGCGCCAGCAGCCATGGACAGGGGATCTTCTTCTATGGCTACACCTTC. It is translated as CASSHGQGIFFYGYTF.

The chain carries TRBV7-8 and TRBJ2-7; D is possibly TRBD2 (6 bases). Germline loops: CDR1 SGHVS, CDR2 FQNEAQ. The ends were cut back, 3 bases at V and 3 bases at J, with 12 bases in the middle. The CDR3 runs to 14 residues. The CDR3 coding sequence is TGTGCCAGCAGCTTCCTACCGGGACTCTACGAGCAGTACTTC. Its protein is CASSFLPGLYEQYF. Supplemented by reference TRBV7-8 and TRBJ2-7, the full variable domain reads GAGVSQSPRYKVAKRGQDVALRCDPISGHVSLFWYQQALGQGPEFLTYFQNEAQLDKSGLPSDRFFAERPEGSVSTLKIQRTQQEDSAVYLCASSFLPGLYEQYFGPGTRLTVT.

The chain couples TRBV10-2 to TRBJ2-7, with 10 nucleotides matching TRBD1. Trimming cost V 7 bases and J 5 bases; bases outside gene matches: 11. The germline V gene encodes CDR1 WSHSY and CDR2 SAAADI. This CDR3 contains 15 residues. The CDR3 loop reads CASNSGTGAGNEQYF. CDR3 coding DNA: TGCGCCAGCAACTCAGGGACAGGGGCGGGGAACGAGCAGTACTTC.

This sequence joins TRBV6-5 and TRBJ1-3; D uncertain. V was pared by 6 bases and J by 0 bases, with 9 bases between. From germline, CDR1 is MNHEY and CDR2 SVGAGI. The CDR3 length is 14 residues. In DNA, the CDR3 is TGTGCCAGCAGGGTACAGTTCTCTGGAAACACCATATATTTT. Translated: CASRVQFSGNTIYF.